Shown below are 13 T cell receptor beta chains from a single sample sequenced in a study of cytomegalovirus exposure and HLA in healthy donors. The PCR had 60 Vbeta and 13 Jbeta primers. TCRdb's copy holds only in-frame clones and misses some; the assay was immunoSEQ multiplex PCR. The data hold fewer than 200,000 clones, with 80% observed a single time. Sequencing used PBMCs. These TCRs come from a man aged 35 to 55 in good health and CMV-seronegative.

The chain links TRBV30 to TRBJ2-3, with a possible D match to TRBD2 (5 bases). Germline lookup yields CDR1 GTSNPN and CDR2 SVGIG (reference sequence). V lost 0 bases, J lost 6 bases, and 19 bases lay in between. The CDR3 loop spans 16 amino acids. CDR3 coding DNA: TGTGCCTGGAGTGTACTCACGCCTAGCTCTGCCGATACGCAGTATTTT. It translates to CAWSVLTPSSADTQYF.

This chain links TRBV29-1 with TRBJ1-5; 7 bases line up with TRBD1. V shed 7 bases and J 3 bases; nucleotides not matched to a gene: 6. The germline gives CDR1 SQVTM, CDR2 ANQGSEA. CDR3 length: 13 residues. CDR3 bases: TGCAGCGCCACCGGACAGGACAATCAGCCCCAGCATTTT. Residues: CSATGQDNQPQHF.

The chain has TRBV2 and TRBJ2-5, with 7 bases aligning to TRBD1. Near its end, the DNA agrees better with TRBJ2-7, so the J call may be wrong. Germline CDR1 is SNHLY and CDR2 is FYNNEI. This CDR3 contains 15 residues. The CDR3 sequence: CASMESGQPFDEQYF. The CDR3 bases are TGTGCCAGCATGGAATCGGGACAGCCCTTCGACGAGCAGTACTTC.

In this sample, this clone turned up once. The genes are TRBV6-5 and TRBJ2-7; 7 bases line up with TRBD2. There are 15 residues in the CDR3. Germline-derived CDR1 and CDR2 are MNHEY and SVGAGI. J gave up 0 bases and V 5 bases, and 7 bases lay outside the gene matches. CDR3 in DNA: TGTGCCAGCAGTGGCGGGGGTTCCCACTCCTACGAGCAGTACTTC. This sequence encodes CASSGGGSHSYEQYF.

The gene calls are TRBV7-2 and TRBJ1-4; D uncertain. Germline V lookup: CDR1 SGHTA, CDR2 FQGNSA. The V and J ends lost 2 bases and 8 bases respectively, with 9 bases between them. The CDR3 has 13 amino acids. CDR3 sequence: CASSLFLPEKLFF. CDR3 nucleotide sequence: TGTGCCAGCAGCTTATTCCTCCCGGAAAAACTGTTTTTT.

The chain joins TRBV7-9 to TRBJ2-7; D might be TRBD1 (6 bases). Trimming shortened V by 1 base and J by 0 bases, and 10 bases separated the two germline ends. The CDR3 runs 15 residues. In germline, CDR1 is SEHNR, CDR2 FQNEAQ (reference sequence). This chain's CDR3 is CASSLDPGDSYEQYF. DNA for the CDR3: TGTGCCAGCAGCTTAGACCCAGGGGACTCCTACGAGCAGTACTTC.

Note on this clone: Germline and junction disagree at one end, which may indicate a read error. The chain combines TRBV29-1 with TRBJ2-1; TRBD1 matches 10 bases. The CDR3 runs to 13 residues. The germline V gene encodes CDR1 SQVTM and CDR2 ANQGSEA. CDR3 amino acids: CSVRQGAYNGQFF. The CDR3, as DNA: TGCAGCGTCCGACAGGGGGCATACAATGGGCAGTTCTTC.

The genes are TRBV30 and TRBJ2-7, with 11 bases that match TRBD2. In germline, CDR1 is GTSNPN, CDR2 SVGIG (reference sequence). The junction had 3 bases not matched to a gene; V was cut back by 2 bases and J by 6 bases. This CDR3 region has 13 residues. The CDR3 loop reads CAWSKLAGGEQYF. The CDR3 region has the DNA TGTGCCTGGAGTAAGCTAGCGGGAGGCGAGCAGTACTTC. The complete variable domain, with remaining parts taken from reference TRBV30 and TRBJ2-7, reads SQTIHQWPATLVQPVGSPLSLECTVEGTSNPNLYWYRQAAGRGLQLLFYSVGIGQISSEVPQNLSASRPQDRQFILSSKKLLLSDSGFYLCAWSKLAGGEQYFGPGTRLTVT.

This chain uses TRBV27 with TRBJ2-7, with 9 bases lining up with TRBD2. Germline V lookup: CDR1 MNHEY, CDR2 SMNVEV (reference sequence). V shed 6 bases, J shed 4 bases, and the junction held 4 bases outside the gene matches. The CDR3 totals 13 residues. The CDR3 region has the DNA TGTGCCAGCAGCGGACTAGCGAAGTACGAGCAGTACTTC. Protein sequence: CASSGLAKYEQYF.

The chain joins TRBV30 to TRBJ1-1; the D is unclear. CDR1 GTSNPN and CDR2 SVGIG come from the germline V gene (reference sequence). The CDR3 consists of 13 residues. The germline V and J ends were trimmed by 0 bases and 4 bases, with 9 bases remaining between them. The CDR3, as DNA: TGTGCCTGGAGTGTACAATCAGGCACTGAAGCTTTCTTT. Amino acids: CAWSVQSGTEAFF.

This clone was counted a single time. This chain links TRBV2 with TRBJ2-2; tentatively, D is TRBD2 (6 bases). The ends were cut back, 5 bases at V and 1 base at J, with 11 bases in the middle. CDR1 and CDR2 (germline): SNHLY, FYNNEI. The CDR3 consists of 15 residues. CDR3 nucleotides: TGTGCCAGCAGTTGGGGGGACGGGAACACCGGGGAGCTGTTTTTT. Encoded protein: CASSWGDGNTGELFF.

The V and J genes are TRBV18 and TRBJ2-7; D not certain. Trimming shortened V by 2 bases and J by 4 bases, and 6 bases separated the two germline ends. This CDR3 has 12 residues. Germline V lookup: CDR1 KGHSH, CDR2 LQKENI. CDR3 sequence reads: CASSPAAYEQYF. The CDR3 DNA sequence: TGTGCCAGCTCACCAGCGGCTTACGAGCAGTACTTC.

The CDR3, as DNA: TGTGCTAGTGGTCACGACAGTCGCAATCAGCCCCAGCATTTT. It yields the protein CASGHDSRNQPQHF. The rearrangement links TRBV12-5 to TRBJ1-5; D is perhaps TRBD1 (5 bases). Trimming took 5 bases from V and 2 from J, leaving 10 bases between them. CDR3 size: 14 residues. Per the germline V gene, CDR1 is LGHNT and CDR2 is FRNRAP.